Presented here are 18 T cell receptor beta chains from one specimen sequenced in a study of identical twins. TCRdb re-called the 5' RACE reads with MiXCR, one entry per CDR3 protein. The data contain 200,000 to 300,000 distinct CDR3 sequences, 5.5% to 7% of them singletons. The same specimen was also included in a second study, on yellow fever vaccine responses in identical twins.

Sequencing was done on a sample of memory (CD45RO+) T cells sorted from blood. The receptors were gathered from a woman aged 18-30 years in good health.

This clonotype came up a few times. This sequence joins TRBV27 and TRBJ2-7, with D hard to call. Between the trimmed V and J ends, which lost 4 bases and 5 bases, there was a span of 12 bases. CDR3 length: 13 residues. Germline CDR1 reads MNHEY; CDR2 reads SMNVEV (reference sequence). The CDR3 here is CASSWKGNHEQYV. The DNA for the CDR3 is TGTGCCAGCAGTTGGAAGGGTAATCACGAGCAGTACGTC.

This clonotype was found many times. The chain uses TRBV6-1 and TRBJ2-5; TRBD2 might be the D (5 bases). The V end was cut by 6 bases, the J end by 2 bases, with 13 bases between. Germline CDR1 MNHNS, CDR2 SASEGT. The CDR3 length is 14 residues. DNA of the CDR3: TGTGCCAGCAGGGATTCGGGGTTTCAAGAGACCCAGTACTTC. This encodes CASRDSGFQETQYF.

This clonotype was observed many times. The J gene is TRBJ2-5, the V gene TRBV29-1; no clear D gene. The germline V gene has CDR1 SQVTM and CDR2 ANQGSEA. This CDR3 comprises 16 residues. V dropped 3 bases and J dropped 3 bases, with 20 bases sitting between them. The CDR3: CSVEDSWALGKETQYF. CDR3 coding DNA: TGCAGCGTTGAGGATAGCTGGGCCCTAGGGAAAGAGACCCAGTACTTC.

This clonotype came up many times. The chain combines TRBV5-1 with TRBJ1-1, with D tentatively TRBD1 (6 bases). In germline, CDR1 is SGHRS, CDR2 YFSETQ. With 9 bases removed from V and 0 bases from J, the gap between germline ends came to 12 bases. The CDR3 sequence is 13 residues long. The CDR3, as DNA: TGCGCCACCGTAGGACAGATGAACACTGAAGCTTTCTTT. Protein sequence: CATVGQMNTEAFF.

This clonotype was observed a few times. The gene calls are TRBV11-1 and TRBJ2-1, with D perhaps TRBD1 or TRBD2 (5 bases each). The V end lost 2 bases, the J end lost 0 bases, and 20 bases lay between the germline ends. Germline loops: CDR1 SGHAT, CDR2 FQDESV (reference sequence). The CDR3 has 19 amino acids. CDR3 sequence reads: CASSLQWDRWGSSYNEQFF. The CDR3 DNA follows: TGTGCCAGCAGCTTACAATGGGACCGGTGGGGAAGCTCCTACAATGAGCAGTTCTTC. The full variable domain, rest sourced from reference TRBV11-1 and TRBJ2-1, is EAEVAQSPRYKITEKSQAVAFWCDPISGHATLYWYRQILGQGPELLVQFQDESVVDDSQLPKDRFSAERLKGVDSTLKIQPAELGDSAMYLCASSLQWDRWGSSYNEQFFGPGTRLTVL.

V usage is TRBV28 and J usage is TRBJ2-1, with TRBD2 identical over 14 bases. The CDR3 length is 16 residues. The junction had 6 bases not matched to a gene; V was cut back by 5 bases and J by 6 bases. The germline V gene has CDR1 MDHEN and CDR2 SYDVKM. CDR3 sequence: CASSARTSGRSNEQFF. CDR3 sequence (DNA): TGTGCCAGCAGTGCCCGGACTAGCGGGAGGTCCAATGAGCAGTTCTTC.

This clonotype was seen ten or more times. V usage is TRBV25-1 and J usage is TRBJ2-7; a possible D gene is TRBD1 (5 bases). V gave up 6 bases and J gave up 3 bases, with 9 bases separating them. The CDR3 length is 12 residues. The V gene's germline CDR1 is MGHDK and CDR2 SYGVNS. The CDR3 here is CASRTEIYEQYF. CDR3 DNA: TGTGCCAGCAGGACAGAGATCTACGAGCAGTACTTC.

J is TRBJ1-1 and V is TRBV6-1; a possible D gene is TRBD1 (6 bases). V shed 8 bases and J shed 0 bases, with 16 bases lying between them. This CDR3 contains 15 residues. The germline gives CDR1 MNHNS, CDR2 SASEGT. For the CDR3, the DNA is TGTGCCAGCGCTCCCTGGACAGACATGAACACTGAAGCTTTCTTT. Encoded protein: CASAPWTDMNTEAFF.

This clonotype was seen a few times. The genes are TRBV5-6 and TRBJ2-7, with D perhaps TRBD1 (5 bases). V lost 3 bases and J lost 0, with 13 bases in between. The CDR3 is 15 amino acids. From germline, CDR1 is SGHDT and CDR2 YYEEEE. The CDR3 region is CASSSDSPRSYEQYV. The CDR3 DNA is TGTGCCAGCAGCTCCGACAGCCCCCGCTCCTACGAGCAGTACGTC.

This clonotype was recorded at least ten times. The chain uses TRBV28 and TRBJ1-5, with TRBD1 matching 8 bases. The CDR3 loop spans 14 amino acids. Germline values: CDR1 MDHEN, CDR2 SYDVKM. V was clipped by 5 bases and J by 6 bases; unmatched bases: 6. The DNA of the CDR3 is TGTGCCAGCAGTGGCCAGGGGGCGCGTCAGCCCCAGCATTTT. Translated: CASSGQGARQPQHF.

The chain employs TRBV12-3 or TRBV12-4 and TRBJ2-4, with D unresolved. The CDR3 is made up of 14 amino acids. V dropped 4 bases and J dropped 5 bases, with 12 bases sitting between them. CDR3 nucleotide sequence: TGTGCCAGCAGTTCGTCGACCCCCCAAAACATTCAGTACTTC. Its translation: CASSSSTPQNIQYF.

The CDR3 region has the DNA TGCAGTGCTTTAACAGGGTTTGGTTCACCCCTCCACTTT. Its translation: CSALTGFGSPLHF. J is TRBJ1-6 and V is TRBV20-1; tentative D call: TRBD1 (6 bases). V dropped 5 bases and J dropped 9 bases, with 14 bases sitting between them. The CDR3 covers 13 residues. Germline assignment: CDR1 DFQATT and CDR2 SNEGSKA (reference sequence).

This clonotype was counted only a few times. The chain uses TRBV7-2 and TRBJ1-1; TRBD1 agrees at 9 bases. The ends lost 3 bases at V and 9 bases at J; junction bases unmatched: 5. The CDR3 is made up of 13 amino acids. Germline V gives CDR1 SGHTA, CDR2 FQGNSA. The CDR3, as DNA: TGTGCCAGCAGCTTGCGGGACAGGGATAAAGCTTTCTTT. This translates into CASSLRDRDKAFF.

The V call is TRBV7-6, the J call TRBJ2-3; D unresolved. Germline CDR1 reads SGHVS; CDR2 reads FNYEAQ. The V gene lost 5 bases and the J gene lost 6 bases, with 18 bases spanning the gap. The CDR3 totals 15 residues. The CDR3 region is CASSPAQSLPDTQYF. In DNA form, the CDR3 reads TGTGCCAGCAGCCCGGCCCAATCCCTTCCCGATACGCAGTATTTT. The entire variable domain, with the rest obtained from reference TRBV7-6 and TRBJ2-3, is as follows: GAGVSQSPRYKVTKRGQDVALRCDPISGHVSLYWYRQALGQGPEFLTYFNYEAQQDKSGLPNDRFSAERPEGSISTLTIQRTEQRDSAMYRCASSPAQSLPDTQYFGPGTRLTVL.

This clonotype has more than one count but fewer than ten. This chain connects TRBV7-6 to TRBJ2-3; D not certain. Germline V lookup: CDR1 SGHVS, CDR2 FNYEAQ. V lost 0 bases, J lost 4 bases, and 8 bases lay in between. The CDR3 spans 14 residues. The CDR3 sequence is CASSLAWASDTQYF. DNA of the CDR3: TGTGCCAGCAGCTTAGCGTGGGCATCAGATACGCAGTATTTT.

The V call is TRBV10-3, the J call TRBJ1-2; D gene ambiguous. Trimming shortened V by 0 bases and J by 4 bases, and 12 bases separated the two germline ends. The V gene's germline CDR1 is ENHRY and CDR2 SYGVKD. The length of the CDR3 is 15 residues. CDR3 sequence: CAISESVGLSYGYTF. The CDR3 region has the DNA TGTGCCATCAGTGAGTCTGTGGGGTTAAGCTATGGCTACACCTTC.

This clonotype was detected a few times. The chain combines TRBV2 with TRBJ2-3, with D possibly being TRBD1 or TRBD2 (5 bases each). Germline-derived CDR1 and CDR2 are SNHLY and FYNNEI. V lost 6 bases to trimming and J lost 4 bases, with 8 bases between them. The CDR3 loop spans 12 amino acids. CDR3 nucleotide sequence: TGTGCCAGCAGAGGGGACCCAGATACGCAGTATTTT. This sequence encodes CASRGDPDTQYF. Combining the CDR3 with reference TRBV2 and TRBJ2-3 gives the whole variable domain EPEVTQTPSHQVTQMGQEVILRCVPISNHLYFYWYRQILGQKVEFLVSFYNNEISEKSEIFDDQFSVERPDGSNFTLKIRSTKLEDSAMYFCASRGDPDTQYFGPGTRLTVL.

This clonotype was detected many times. V gene TRBV6-1 combines with J gene TRBJ2-1; TRBD1 is a possible D gene (5 bases). The germline V and J ends were trimmed by 5 bases and 8 bases, with 19 bases remaining between them. CDR3 length: 15 amino acids. Germline CDR1 and CDR2: MNHNS and SASEGT. The CDR3 region is CASSHPKQGNYEQFF. CDR3 sequence (DNA): TGTGCCAGCAGTCATCCGAAGCAGGGCAACTATGAGCAGTTCTTC.